This T cell receptor (beta chain) was observed in a study of T cells in Graves' hyperthyroidism and ophthalmopathy. This clonotype was recorded at least ten times. It was RNA transcripts that yielded the amplified TCR beta CDR3 regions. The HTBI set primed first-round TCR CDR3 RT-PCR. TCRdb reprocessed the multiplex PCR reads via MiXCR and lists one record per CDR3 protein. The table lists 300,000 to 450,000 distinct CDR3 sequences, 13% to 15% of them singletons, with about 20% in the top ten. The sequence derives from a woman aged 25 to 45 with Graves' ophthalmopathy. The sequenced sample was blood.

CDR3 residues: CATSDPPGHRRRGGELFF. CDR3 DNA: TGTGCCACCAGTGACCCTCCGGGACACCGGCGCCGGGGCGGGGAGCTGTTTTTT. The chain couples TRBV24-1 to TRBJ2-2, with a weak D call TRBD1 (6 bases). The CDR3 has 18 amino acids. Germline V gives CDR1 KGHDR, CDR2 SFDVKD. The germline V and J ends were trimmed by 4 bases and 7 bases, with 24 bases remaining between them.